This T cell receptor beta chain derives from a study of cytomegalovirus exposure and HLA in healthy donors. Germline CDR1 LNHDA, CDR2 SQIVND (reference sequence). The germline V and J ends were trimmed by 7 bases and 0 bases, with 13 bases remaining between them. This CDR3 spans 15 amino acids. 13 Jbeta primers and 60 Vbeta primers were used for the PCR. The method was immunoSEQ multiplex PCR; TCRdb's version includes in-frame clones alone and lacks a portion of them. The table shows 65,000 to 80,000 clones, with roughly 80% occurring only once. This clonotype was sampled from a middle-aged woman in good health and CMV-seropositive. The V and J genes are TRBV19 and TRBJ2-1; tentatively, D is TRBD1 (6 bases). Source material: PBMCs. In DNA, the CDR3 is TGTGCCAGTAAAATCGACAGGAGCTCCTACAATGAGCAGTTCTTC. It specifies CASKIDRSSYNEQFF.